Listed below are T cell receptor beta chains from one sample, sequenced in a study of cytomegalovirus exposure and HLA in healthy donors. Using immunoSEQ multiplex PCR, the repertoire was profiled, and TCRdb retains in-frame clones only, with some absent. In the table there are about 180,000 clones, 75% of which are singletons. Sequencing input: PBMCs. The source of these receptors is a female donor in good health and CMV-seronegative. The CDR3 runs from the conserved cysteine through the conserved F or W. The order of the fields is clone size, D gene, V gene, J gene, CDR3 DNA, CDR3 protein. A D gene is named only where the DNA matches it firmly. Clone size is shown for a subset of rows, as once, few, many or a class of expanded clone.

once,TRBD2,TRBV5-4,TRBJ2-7,TGTGCCAGCAGCTTGGCTAGCGGGAGATACGAGCAGTACTTC,CASSLASGRYEQYF
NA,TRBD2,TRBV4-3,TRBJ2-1,TGCGCCAGCAGCCAAAATGTAGGGACTAGCGGGGGGGACAATGAGCAGTTCTTC,CASSQNVGTSGGDNEQFF
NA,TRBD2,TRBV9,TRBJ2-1,TGTGCCAGCAGCCTGACTAGCGGGGGGAACAATGAGCAGTTCTTC,CASSLTSGGNNEQFF
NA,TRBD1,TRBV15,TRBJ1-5,TGTGCCACCAGCAAGACAGGGAGCAATCAGCCCCAGCATTTT,CATSKTGSNQPQHF
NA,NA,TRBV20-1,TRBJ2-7,TGCAGTGCGCCTGGACATCGGGAGCAGTACTTC,CSAPGHREQYF
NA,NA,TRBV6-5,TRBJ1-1,TGTGCCAGCAGCCTAAGGGACTGGGACACTGAAGCTTTCTTT,CASSLRDWDTEAFF
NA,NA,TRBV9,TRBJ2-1,TGTGCCAGCAGCATCAGTAATGAGCAGTTCTTC,CASSISNEQFF
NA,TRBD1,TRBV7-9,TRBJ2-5,TGTGCCAGCAGCTCACAGGGGGAACAAGAGACCCAGTACTTC,CASSSQGEQETQYF
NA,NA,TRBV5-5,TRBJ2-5,TGTGCCAGCAGCCAACGGGGAGAATCTTGGGAGACCCAGTACTTC,CASSQRGESWETQYF
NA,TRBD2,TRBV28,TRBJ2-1,TGTGCCAGCAGTACTAGCGGGAGGGTATACAATGAGCAGTTCTTC,CASSTSGRVYNEQFF
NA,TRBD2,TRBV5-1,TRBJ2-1,TGCGCCAGCAGCTTGGGGACTAGCGGGAGGGCCAATGAGCAGTTCTTC,CASSLGTSGRANEQFF
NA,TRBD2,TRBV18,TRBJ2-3,TGTGCCAGCACCCAGCGGGAGGGCGGAGCAGATACGCAGTATTTT,CASTQREGGADTQYF
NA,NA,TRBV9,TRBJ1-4,TGTGCCAGCAGCCCCGACAAGGCCGAAAAACTGTTTTTT,CASSPDKAEKLFF
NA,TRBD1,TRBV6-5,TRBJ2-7,TGTGCCAGCAGTTGGGACAGTCCCAGCTCCTACGAGCAGTACTTC,CASSWDSPSSYEQYF
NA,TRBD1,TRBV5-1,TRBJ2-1,TGCGCCAGCAGGTTAGGACAGGGGCCGCCTAGCTCCTACAATGAGCAGTTCTTC,CASRLGQGPPSSYNEQFF
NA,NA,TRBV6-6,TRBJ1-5,TGTGCCAGCAGTACAGGTTACTATCAGCCCCAGCATTTT,CASSTGYYQPQHF
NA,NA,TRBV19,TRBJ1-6,TGTGCCAGTGCTAAACTACAGGGTACCTATAATTCACCCCTCCACTTT,CASAKLQGTYNSPLHF
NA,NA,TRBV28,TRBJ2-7,TGTGCCAGCAGCTCATCTAGAAGTCGGTACGAGCAGTACTTC,CASSSSRSRYEQYF
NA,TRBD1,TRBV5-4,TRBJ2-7,TGTGCCAGCAGCCCGCAGGGACAGGGGGGCGAGCAGTACTTC,CASSPQGQGGEQYF
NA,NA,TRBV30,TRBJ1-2,TGTGCCTGGAGTGTAACGGGGAGCGCCTATGGCTACACCTTC,CAWSVTGSAYGYTF
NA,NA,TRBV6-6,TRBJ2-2,TGTGCCAGCAGTTACCGGCGGGACACCGGGGAGCTGTTTTTT,CASSYRRDTGELFF
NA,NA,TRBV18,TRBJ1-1,TGTGCCAGCAACGTTTTCGGGACAGAAGCTTTCTTT,CASNVFGTEAFF
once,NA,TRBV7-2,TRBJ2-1,TGTGCCAGCAGCTCGCGTAGCGGCCACAATGAGCAGTTCTTC,CASSSRSGHNEQFF
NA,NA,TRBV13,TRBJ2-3,TGTGCCAGCAGCTTGGTCGGCGTAGCGGTGGATACGCAGTATTTT,CASSLVGVAVDTQYF
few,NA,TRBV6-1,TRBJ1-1,TGTGCCAGCAGTGAAGCGGGAGGGGTAACTGAAGCTTTCTTT,CASSEAGGVTEAFF
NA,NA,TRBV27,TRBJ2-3,TGTGCCAGCAGTTGGGGAACAGGCGGCACAGATACGCAGTATTTT,CASSWGTGGTDTQYF
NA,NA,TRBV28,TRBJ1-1,TGTGCCAGCAAAATGAGGGCGTTCTACACTGAAGCTTTCTTT,CASKMRAFYTEAFF
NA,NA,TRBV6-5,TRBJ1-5,TGTGCCAGCAGCTGGGCAGGAATCAATCAGCCCCAGCATTTT,CASSWAGINQPQHF
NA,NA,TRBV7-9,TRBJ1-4,TGTGCCAGCAGCCCTACAGGGAGGGTCGAAAAACTGTTTTTT,CASSPTGRVEKLFF
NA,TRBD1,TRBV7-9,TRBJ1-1,TGTGCCAGCAGCACGACAGGGGTGGACACTGAAGCTTTCTTT,CASSTTGVDTEAFF
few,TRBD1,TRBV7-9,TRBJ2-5,TGTGCCAGCAGACCCGACAGGGGGCAAGAGACCCAGTACTTC,CASRPDRGQETQYF
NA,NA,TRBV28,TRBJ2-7,TGTGCCAGCAGTTTAAGCCTTCCGCCTTACGAGCAGTACTTC,CASSLSLPPYEQYF
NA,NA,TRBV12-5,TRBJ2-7,TGTGCTAGTGCCTTAGGGGCAGGGAACGAGCAGTACTTC,CASALGAGNEQYF
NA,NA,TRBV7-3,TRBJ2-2,TGTGCCAGCAGCGTGGCCGGGACTGTGAACACCGGGGAGCTGTTTTTT,CASSVAGTVNTGELFF
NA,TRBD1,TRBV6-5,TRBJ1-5,TGTGCCAGCAGTAACAGGGGTCAGCCCCAGCATTTT,CASSNRGQPQHF
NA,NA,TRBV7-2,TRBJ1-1,TGTGCCAGCAGCCCCTACACTGAAGCTTTCTTT,CASSPYTEAFF
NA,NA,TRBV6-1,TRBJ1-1,TGTGCCAGCAGTGAAGCGTTCAGGTCTGAAGCTTTCTTT,CASSEAFRSEAFF
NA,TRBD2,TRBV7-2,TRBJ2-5,TGTGCCAGCAGCCTCCGACTAGCGGGAGCGTTCCAGTACTTC,CASSLRLAGAFQYF
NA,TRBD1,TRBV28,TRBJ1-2,TGTGCCAGCAGTCCAAGGACAGGGGAAGTTAGGGGGTATGGCTACACCTTC,CASSPRTGEVRGYGYTF
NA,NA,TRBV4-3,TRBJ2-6,TGCGCCAGCAGCCAGTACTACTGGACTTCGGGGGCCAACGTCCTGACTTTC,CASSQYYWTSGANVLTF